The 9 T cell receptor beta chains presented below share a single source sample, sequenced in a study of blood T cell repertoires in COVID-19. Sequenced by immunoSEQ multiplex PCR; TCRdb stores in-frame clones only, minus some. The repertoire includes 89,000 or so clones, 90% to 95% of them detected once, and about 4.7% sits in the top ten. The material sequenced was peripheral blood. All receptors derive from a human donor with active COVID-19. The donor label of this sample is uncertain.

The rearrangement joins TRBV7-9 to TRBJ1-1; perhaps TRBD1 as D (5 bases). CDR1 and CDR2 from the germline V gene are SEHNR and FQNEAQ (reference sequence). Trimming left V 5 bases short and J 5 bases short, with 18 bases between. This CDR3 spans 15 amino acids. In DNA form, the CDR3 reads TGTGCCAGCAGCGTTCAAATTCAGGGTGCGACTGAAGCTTTCTTT. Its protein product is CASSVQIQGATEAFF.

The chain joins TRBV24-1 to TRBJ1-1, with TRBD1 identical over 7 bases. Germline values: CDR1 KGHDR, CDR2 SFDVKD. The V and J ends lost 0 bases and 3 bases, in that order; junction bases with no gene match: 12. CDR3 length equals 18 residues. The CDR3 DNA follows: TGTGCCACCAGTGATTTGCCAGGGGGTAGGGTGGGCGACACTGAAGCTTTCTTT. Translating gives CATSDLPGGRVGDTEAFF.

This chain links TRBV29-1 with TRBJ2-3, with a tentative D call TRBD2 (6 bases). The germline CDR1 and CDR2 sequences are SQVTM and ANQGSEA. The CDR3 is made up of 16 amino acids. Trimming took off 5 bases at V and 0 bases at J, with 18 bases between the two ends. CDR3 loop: CSVLHGGSTSTDTQYF. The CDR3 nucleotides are TGCAGCGTTCTTCATGGGGGGAGCACTAGCACAGATACGCAGTATTTT.

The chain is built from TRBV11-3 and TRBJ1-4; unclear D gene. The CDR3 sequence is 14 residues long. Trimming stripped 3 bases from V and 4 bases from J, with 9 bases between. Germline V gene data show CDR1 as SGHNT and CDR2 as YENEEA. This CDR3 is CASSLGQLNEKLFF. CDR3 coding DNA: TGTGCCAGCAGCTTGGGCCAACTTAATGAAAAACTGTTTTTT.

CDR3 in DNA: TGTGCCAGCAGCCAAGTTACAGGAATGAATTCACCCCTCCACTTT. This encodes CASSQVTGMNSPLHF. The chain couples TRBV4-2 to TRBJ1-6; tentatively, D is TRBD1 (5 bases). CDR3 length: 15 amino acids. V lost 1 base, J lost 7 bases, and 11 bases lay in between. Germline values: CDR1 LGHNA, CDR2 YNFKEQ.

CDR3 DNA: TGTGCCATCAGGGGGACAGGAACTAACACCGGGGAGCTGTTTTTT. It is translated as CAIRGTGTNTGELFF. The rearrangement joins TRBV10-3 to TRBJ2-2; 8 nucleotides match TRBD1. The germline V gene has CDR1 ENHRY and CDR2 SYGVKD. This CDR3 is 15 amino acids long. V dropped 6 bases and J dropped 2; count of bases not matched to a gene: 5.

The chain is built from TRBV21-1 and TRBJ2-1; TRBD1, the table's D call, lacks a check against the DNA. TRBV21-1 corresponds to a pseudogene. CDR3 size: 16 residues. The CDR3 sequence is CASSPGGTRWIWEQFF. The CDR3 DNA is TGTGCCAGCAGCCCAGGGGGAACTAGATGGATTTGGGAGCAGTTCTTC.

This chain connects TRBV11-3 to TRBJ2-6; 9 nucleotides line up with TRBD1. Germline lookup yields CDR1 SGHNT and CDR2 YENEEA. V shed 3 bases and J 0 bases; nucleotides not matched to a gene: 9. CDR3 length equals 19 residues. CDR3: CASSLGGDRALSGANVLTF. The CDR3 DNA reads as TGTGCCAGCAGCTTGGGAGGGGACAGGGCCCTCTCTGGGGCCAACGTCCTGACTTTC.

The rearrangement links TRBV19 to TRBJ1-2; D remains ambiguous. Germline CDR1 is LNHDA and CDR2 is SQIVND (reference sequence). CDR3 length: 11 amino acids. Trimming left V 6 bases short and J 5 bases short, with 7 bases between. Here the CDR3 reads CASRYEYGYTF. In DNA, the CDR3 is TGTGCCAGTAGATATGAGTATGGCTACACCTTC.